The TCR beta chain described here comes from a study of T-cell memory formation after mild COVID-19. The study's findings and limits: Some clones that responded were present in memory (sampled pre-infection), which suggests cross-reactive memory joined.

Concerning this clonotype: Its antigen is undetermined.

A single record per CDR3 protein comes from TCRdb applying MiXCR to the 5' RACE reads. The sample holds over 450,000 distinct CDR3 sequences, over 20% seen once. Germline CDR1 is SGHDT and CDR2 is YYEEEE. CDR3 length: 13 amino acids. Trimming cost V 7 bases and J 5 bases; bases outside gene matches: 4. Sequenced input: PBMCs or a T cell subset sorted from them (not recorded which). The clonotype comes from an adult woman who had mild COVID-19 (a few samples of this study predate the infection). Cell type and time point are not known. This chain connects TRBV5-6 to TRBJ2-3, with 10 bases aligning to TRBD2. The CDR3 sequence: CASRLAGEDTQYF. CDR3 DNA: TGTGCCAGCCGGCTAGCGGGAGAAGATACGCAGTATTTT.